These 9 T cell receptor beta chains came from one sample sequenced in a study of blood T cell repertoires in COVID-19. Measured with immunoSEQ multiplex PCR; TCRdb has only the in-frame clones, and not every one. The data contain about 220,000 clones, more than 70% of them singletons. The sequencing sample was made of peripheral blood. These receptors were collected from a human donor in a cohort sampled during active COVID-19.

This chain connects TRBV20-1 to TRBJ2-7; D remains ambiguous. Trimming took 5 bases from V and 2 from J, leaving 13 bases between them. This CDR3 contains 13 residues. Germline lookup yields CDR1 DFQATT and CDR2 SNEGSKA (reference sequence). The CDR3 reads CSACDGPTYEQYF. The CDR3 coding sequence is TGCAGTGCTTGTGATGGCCCCACCTACGAGCAGTACTTC.

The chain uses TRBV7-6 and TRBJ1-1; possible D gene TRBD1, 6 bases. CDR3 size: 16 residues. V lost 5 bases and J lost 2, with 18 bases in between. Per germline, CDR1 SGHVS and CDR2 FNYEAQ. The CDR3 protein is CASSPHMGDTNTEAFF. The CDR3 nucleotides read TGTGCCAGCAGCCCCCACATGGGGGACACAAACACTGAAGCTTTCTTT.

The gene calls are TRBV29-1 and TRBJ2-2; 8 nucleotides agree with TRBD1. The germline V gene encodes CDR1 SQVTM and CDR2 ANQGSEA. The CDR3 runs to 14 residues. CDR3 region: CRNADRVTTGELFF. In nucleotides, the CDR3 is TGCAGGAATGCGGACAGGGTAACAACCGGGGAGCTGTTTTTT.

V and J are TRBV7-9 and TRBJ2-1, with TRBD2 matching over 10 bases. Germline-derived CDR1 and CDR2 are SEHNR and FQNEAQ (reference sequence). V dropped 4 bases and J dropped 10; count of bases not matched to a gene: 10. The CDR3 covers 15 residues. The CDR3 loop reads CASSSWTSGAWEQFF. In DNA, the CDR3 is TGTGCCAGCAGCTCGTGGACTAGCGGAGCCTGGGAGCAGTTCTTC.

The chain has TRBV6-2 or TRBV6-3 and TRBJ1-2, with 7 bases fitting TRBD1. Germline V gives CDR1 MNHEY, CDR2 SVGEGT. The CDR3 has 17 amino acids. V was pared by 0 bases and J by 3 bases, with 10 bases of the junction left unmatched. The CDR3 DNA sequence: TGTGCCAGCAGTTACTCCACACAGGGGTCCAAGGACTATGGCTACACCTTC. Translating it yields CASSYSTQGSKDYGYTF.

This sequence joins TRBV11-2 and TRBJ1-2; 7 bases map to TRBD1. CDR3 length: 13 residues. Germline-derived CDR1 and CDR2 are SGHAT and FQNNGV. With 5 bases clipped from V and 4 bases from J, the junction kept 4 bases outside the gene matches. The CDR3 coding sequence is TGTGCCAGCAGCCCGACAGGGATCTATGGCTACACCTTC. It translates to CASSPTGIYGYTF. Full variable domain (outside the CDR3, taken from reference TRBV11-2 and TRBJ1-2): EAGVAQSPRYKIIEKRQSVAFWCNPISGHATLYWYQQILGQGPKLLIQFQNNGVVDDSQLPKDRFSAERLKGVDSTLKIQPAKLEDSAVYLCASSPTGIYGYTFGSGTRLTVV.

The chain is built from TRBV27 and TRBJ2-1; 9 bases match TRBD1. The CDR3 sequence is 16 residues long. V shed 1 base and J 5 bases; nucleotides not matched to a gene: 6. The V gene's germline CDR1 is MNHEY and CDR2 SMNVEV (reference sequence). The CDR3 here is CASSLFPGQGNNEQFF. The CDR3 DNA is TGTGCCAGCAGTTTATTCCCGGGACAGGGCAACAATGAGCAGTTCTTC.

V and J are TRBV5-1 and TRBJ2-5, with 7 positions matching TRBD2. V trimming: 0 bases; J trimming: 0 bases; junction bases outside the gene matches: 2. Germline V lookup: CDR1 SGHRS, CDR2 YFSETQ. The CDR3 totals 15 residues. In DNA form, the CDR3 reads TGCGCCAGCAGCTTGGCCGGGGGGTACCAAGAGACCCAGTACTTC. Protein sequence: CASSLAGGYQETQYF.

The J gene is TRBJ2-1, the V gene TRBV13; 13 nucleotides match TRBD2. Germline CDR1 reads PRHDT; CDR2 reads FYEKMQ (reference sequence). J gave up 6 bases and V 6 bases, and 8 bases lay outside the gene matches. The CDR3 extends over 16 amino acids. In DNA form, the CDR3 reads TGTGCCAGCAGGGCTGGACGGACTAGCGGGAGCAATGAGCAGTTCTTC. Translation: CASRAGRTSGSNEQFF.